This TCR beta chain was documented in a study of blood T cell repertoires in COVID-19. Study at large: Italy, Spain and the United States were the sources of the convalescent and acute COVID-19 samples. The analysed material was cDNA or gDNA that came from T cells, B-cell-depleted T cells, or PBMCs.

Donors of Cohort 3 who recovered were those that had two negative PCRs, clearance, or symptom resolution. V shed 6 bases and J shed 8 bases, with 16 bases lying between them. CDR1 and CDR2 from the germline V gene are SNHLY and FYNNEI. The CDR3 totals 13 residues. The repertoire was sequenced with immunoSEQ multiplex PCR; TCRdb's copy has only in-frame clones and lacks some. The sample holds some 530,000 clones; 88% are singletons and the top ten take just over 8%. V and J are TRBV2 and TRBJ1-2, with D possibly matching TRBD1 (5 bases). The sample taken for sequencing was PBMCs or T cells enriched from blood (not recorded which). This TCR was recovered from a woman aged 60-70 years who had recovered from COVID-19. The CDR3 DNA is TGTGCCAGCAGGTCGGGACTGGGAGACGGCTACACCTTC. As protein: CASRSGLGDGYTF.